This T cell receptor (beta chain) was retrieved from a study of shared clonotypes between healthy human individuals. Study-level background: Three CD4 naive, three CD4 memory, two CD8 naive and one CD8 memory plate were used per donor.

The sorted-subset replicate PCRs were given 150 to 250 ng DNA, which is 31,000 or so T cell genomes. Assay: immunoSEQ multiplex PCR; the TCRdb copy retains only in-frame clones and omits some. The data show about 520,000 clones, 95% to 96% seen once. The CDR3 contains 14 residues. CDR1 and CDR2 (germline): MRHNA, SNTAGT. V lost 3 bases, J lost 0 bases, and 9 bases lay in between. The sample was naive CD4+ T cells sorted from blood. Subset defined: CD45RA+ positively selected. This rearrangement joins TRBV6-4 to TRBJ2-7, with D perhaps TRBD1 (5 bases). The TCR sequence derives from a woman under 40 in good health. The CDR3 loop reads CASSDGASSYEQYF. CDR3 in DNA: TGTGCCAGCAGTGATGGGGCGAGCTCCTACGAGCAGTACTTC.